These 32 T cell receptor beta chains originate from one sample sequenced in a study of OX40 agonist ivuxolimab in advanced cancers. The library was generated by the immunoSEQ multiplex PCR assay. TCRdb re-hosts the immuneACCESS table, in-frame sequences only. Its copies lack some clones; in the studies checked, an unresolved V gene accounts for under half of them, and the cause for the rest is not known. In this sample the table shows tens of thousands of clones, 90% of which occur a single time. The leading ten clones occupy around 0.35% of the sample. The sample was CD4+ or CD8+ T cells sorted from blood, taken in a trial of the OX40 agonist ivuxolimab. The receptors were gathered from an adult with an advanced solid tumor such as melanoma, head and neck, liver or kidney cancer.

CDR3 coding DNA: TGTGCCAGCAGCTTGTTAGGTGTTTTAAGCACAGATACGCAGTATTTT. Translating it yields CASSLLGVLSTDTQYF. The chain employs TRBV7-3 and TRBJ2-3; no reliable D call. CDR1 is SGHTA and CDR2 is FQGTGA in the germline V gene. This CDR3 has 16 amino acids. The V and J ends lost 3 bases and 0 bases respectively, with 13 bases between them. The whole variable domain, remainder taken from reference TRBV7-3 and TRBJ2-3, is GAGVSQTPSNKVTEKGKYVELRCDPISGHTALYWYRQSLGQGPEFLIYFQGTGAADDSGLPNDRFFAVRPEGSVSTLKIQRTERGDSAVYLCASSLLGVLSTDTQYFGPGTRLTVL.

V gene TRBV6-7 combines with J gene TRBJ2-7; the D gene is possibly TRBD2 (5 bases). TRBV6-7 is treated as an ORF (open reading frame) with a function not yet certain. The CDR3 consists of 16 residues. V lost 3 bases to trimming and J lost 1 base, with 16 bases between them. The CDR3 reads CASSYPERLFSYEQYF. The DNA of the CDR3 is TGTGCCAGCAGTTATCCTGAGCGGCTCTTTTCCTACGAGCAGTACTTC.

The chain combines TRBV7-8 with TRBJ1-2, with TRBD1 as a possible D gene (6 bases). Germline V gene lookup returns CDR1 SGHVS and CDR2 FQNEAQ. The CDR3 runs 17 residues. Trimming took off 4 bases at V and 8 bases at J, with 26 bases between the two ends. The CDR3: CASSSVATNRVIRGYTF. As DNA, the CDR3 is TGTGCCAGCAGCTCCGTCGCAACAAACAGGGTGATTCGGGGCTACACCTTC.

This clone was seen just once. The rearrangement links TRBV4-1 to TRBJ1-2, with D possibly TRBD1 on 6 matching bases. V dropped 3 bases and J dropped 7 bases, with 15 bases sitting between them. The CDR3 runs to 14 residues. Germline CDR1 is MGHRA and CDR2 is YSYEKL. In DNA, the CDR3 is TGCGCCAGCAGCCAGACAGGAGCTGAGCGTGGCTACACCTTC. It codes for CASSQTGAERGYTF.

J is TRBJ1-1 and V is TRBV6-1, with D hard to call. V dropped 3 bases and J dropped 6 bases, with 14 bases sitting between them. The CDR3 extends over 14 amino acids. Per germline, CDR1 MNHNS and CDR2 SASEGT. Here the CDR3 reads CASSDSGFAAEAFF. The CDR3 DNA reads TGTGCCAGCAGTGATTCTGGTTTTGCCGCTGAAGCTTTCTTT.

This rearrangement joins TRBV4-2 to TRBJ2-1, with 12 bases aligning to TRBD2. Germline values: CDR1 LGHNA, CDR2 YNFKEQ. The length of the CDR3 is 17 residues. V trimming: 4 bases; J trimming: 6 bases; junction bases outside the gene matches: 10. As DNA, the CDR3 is TGTGCCAGCAGCCTTACGCGGACTAGCGGGGTAATCAATGAGCAGTTCTTC. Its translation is CASSLTRTSGVINEQFF.

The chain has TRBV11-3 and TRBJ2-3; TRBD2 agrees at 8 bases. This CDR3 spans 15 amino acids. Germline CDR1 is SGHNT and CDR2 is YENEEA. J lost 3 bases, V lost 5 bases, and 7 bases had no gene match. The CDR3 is CASSPTGLGTDTQYF. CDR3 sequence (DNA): TGTGCCAGCAGCCCTACGGGACTAGGTACAGATACGCAGTATTTT.

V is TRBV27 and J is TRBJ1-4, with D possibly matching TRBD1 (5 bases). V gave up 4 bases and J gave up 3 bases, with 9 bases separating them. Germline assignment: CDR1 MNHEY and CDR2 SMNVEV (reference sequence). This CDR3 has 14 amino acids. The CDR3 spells CASSSGFANEKLFF. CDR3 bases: TGTGCCAGCAGTTCAGGGTTCGCTAATGAAAAACTGTTTTTT.

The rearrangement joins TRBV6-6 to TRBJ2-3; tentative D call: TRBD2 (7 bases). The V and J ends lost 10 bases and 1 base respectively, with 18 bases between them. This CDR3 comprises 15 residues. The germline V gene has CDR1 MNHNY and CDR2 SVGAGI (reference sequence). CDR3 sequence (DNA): TGTGCCACCCTAGGGGGGGGGTGGGGCACAGATACGCAGTATTTT. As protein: CATLGGGWGTDTQYF.

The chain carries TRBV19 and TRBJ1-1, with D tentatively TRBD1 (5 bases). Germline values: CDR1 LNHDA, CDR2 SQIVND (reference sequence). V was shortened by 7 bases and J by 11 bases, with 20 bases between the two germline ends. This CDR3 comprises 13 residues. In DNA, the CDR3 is TGTGCCAGTACCCCAAGAGAGGGCAGGGTGGCTTTCTTT. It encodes CASTPREGRVAFF.

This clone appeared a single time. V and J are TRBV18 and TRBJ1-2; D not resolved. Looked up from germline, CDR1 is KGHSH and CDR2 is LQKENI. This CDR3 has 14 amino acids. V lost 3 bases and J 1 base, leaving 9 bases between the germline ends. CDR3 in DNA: TGTGCCAGCTCACCTCGCCAGGATAACTATGGCTACACCTTC. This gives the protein CASSPRQDNYGYTF.

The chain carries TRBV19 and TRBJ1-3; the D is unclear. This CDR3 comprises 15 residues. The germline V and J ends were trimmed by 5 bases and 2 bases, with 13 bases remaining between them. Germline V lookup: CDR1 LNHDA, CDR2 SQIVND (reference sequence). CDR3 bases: TGTGCCAGTAGTTACCCCGGTGGCACTGGAAACACCATATATTTT. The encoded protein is CASSYPGGTGNTIYF.

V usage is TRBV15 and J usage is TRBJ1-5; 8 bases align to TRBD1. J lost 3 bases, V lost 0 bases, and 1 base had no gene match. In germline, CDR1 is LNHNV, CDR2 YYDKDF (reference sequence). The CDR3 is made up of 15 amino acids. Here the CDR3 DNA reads TGTGCCACCAGCAGAGACAGGGGGCCCAATCAGCCCCAGCATTTT. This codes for CATSRDRGPNQPQHF.

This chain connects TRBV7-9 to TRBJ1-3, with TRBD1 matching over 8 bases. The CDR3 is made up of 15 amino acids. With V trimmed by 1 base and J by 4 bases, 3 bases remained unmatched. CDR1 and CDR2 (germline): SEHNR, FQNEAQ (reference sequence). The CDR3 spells CASSLGTGRGNTIYF. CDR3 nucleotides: TGTGCCAGCAGCTTAGGGACAGGGAGAGGAAACACCATATATTTT.

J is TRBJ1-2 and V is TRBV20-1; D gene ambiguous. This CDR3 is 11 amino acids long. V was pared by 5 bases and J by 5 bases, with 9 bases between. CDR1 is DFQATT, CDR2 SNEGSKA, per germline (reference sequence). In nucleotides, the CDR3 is TGCAGTGCTCTCCGGATATATGGCTACACCTTC. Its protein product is CSALRIYGYTF.

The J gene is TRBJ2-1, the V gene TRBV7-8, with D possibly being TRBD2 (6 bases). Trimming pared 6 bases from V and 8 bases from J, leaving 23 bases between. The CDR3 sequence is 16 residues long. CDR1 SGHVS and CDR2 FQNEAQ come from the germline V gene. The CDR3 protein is CASRPRGPLRADEQFF. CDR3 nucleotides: TGTGCCAGCAGGCCGCGGGGCCCTCTCCGGGCGGATGAGCAGTTCTTC.

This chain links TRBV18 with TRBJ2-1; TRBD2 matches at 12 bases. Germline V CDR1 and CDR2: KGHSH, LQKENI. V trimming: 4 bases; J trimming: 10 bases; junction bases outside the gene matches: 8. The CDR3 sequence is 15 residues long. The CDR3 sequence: CASSQTSGGPLEQFF. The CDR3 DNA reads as TGTGCCAGCTCACAGACTAGCGGGGGTCCTTTAGAGCAGTTCTTC.

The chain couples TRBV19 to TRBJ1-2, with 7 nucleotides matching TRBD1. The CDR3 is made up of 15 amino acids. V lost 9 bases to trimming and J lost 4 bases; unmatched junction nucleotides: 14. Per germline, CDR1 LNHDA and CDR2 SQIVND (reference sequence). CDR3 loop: CASRRGIGGGYGYTF. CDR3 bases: TGTGCCAGCAGGCGAGGGATAGGGGGCGGCTATGGCTACACCTTC.

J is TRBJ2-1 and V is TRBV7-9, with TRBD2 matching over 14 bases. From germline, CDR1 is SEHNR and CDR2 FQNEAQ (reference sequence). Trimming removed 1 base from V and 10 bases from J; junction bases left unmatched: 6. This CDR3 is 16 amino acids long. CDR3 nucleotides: TGTGCCAGCAGCTTAGTGACTAGCGGGGGGGCCGCGGAGCAGTTCTTC. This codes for CASSLVTSGGAAEQFF.

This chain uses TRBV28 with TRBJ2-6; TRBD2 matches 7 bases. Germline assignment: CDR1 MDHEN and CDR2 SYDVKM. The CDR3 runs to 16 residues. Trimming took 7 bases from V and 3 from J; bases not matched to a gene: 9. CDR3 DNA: TGTGCCAGCATAGAAGCGGGGATCGATGGGGCCAACGTCCTGACTTTC. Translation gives CASIEAGIDGANVLTF. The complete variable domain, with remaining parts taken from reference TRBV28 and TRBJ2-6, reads DVKVTQSSRYLVKRTGEKVFLECVQDMDHENMFWYRQDPGLGLRLIYFSYDVKMKEKGDIPEGYSVSREKKERFSLILESASTNQTSMYLCASIEAGIDGANVLTFGAGSRLTVL.

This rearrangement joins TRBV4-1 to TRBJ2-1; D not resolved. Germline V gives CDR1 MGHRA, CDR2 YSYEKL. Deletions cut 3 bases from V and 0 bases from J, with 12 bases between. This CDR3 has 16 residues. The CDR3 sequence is CASSQGTSTSYNEQFF. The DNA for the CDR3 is TGCGCCAGCAGCCAGGGAACGTCTACCTCCTACAATGAGCAGTTCTTC.

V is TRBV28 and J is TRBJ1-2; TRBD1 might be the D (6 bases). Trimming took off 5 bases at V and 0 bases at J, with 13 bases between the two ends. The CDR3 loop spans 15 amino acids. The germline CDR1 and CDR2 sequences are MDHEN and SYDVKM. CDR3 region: CASSPGQRPNYGYTF. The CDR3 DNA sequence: TGTGCCAGCAGTCCAGGACAGAGACCTAACTATGGCTACACCTTC.

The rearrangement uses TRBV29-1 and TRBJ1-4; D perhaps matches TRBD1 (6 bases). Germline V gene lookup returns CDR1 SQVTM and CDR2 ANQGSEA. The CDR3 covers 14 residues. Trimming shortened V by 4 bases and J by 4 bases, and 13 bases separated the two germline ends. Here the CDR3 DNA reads TGCAGCGTTGGAGGGGGGCAGGGTAATGAAAAACTGTTTTTT. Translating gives CSVGGGQGNEKLFF.

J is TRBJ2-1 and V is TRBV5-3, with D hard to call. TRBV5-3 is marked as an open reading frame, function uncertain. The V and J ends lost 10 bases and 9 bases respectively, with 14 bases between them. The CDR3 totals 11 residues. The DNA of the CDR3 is TGTGCCCTCCGAAGCTGGGGTGAGCAGTTCTTC. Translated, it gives CALRSWGEQFF.

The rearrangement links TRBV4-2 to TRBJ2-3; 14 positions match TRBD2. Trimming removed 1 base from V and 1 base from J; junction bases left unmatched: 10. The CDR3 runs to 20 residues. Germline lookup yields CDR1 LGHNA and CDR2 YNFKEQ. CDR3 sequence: CASSQAGLAGAGLGTDTQYF. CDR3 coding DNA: TGTGCCAGCAGCCAAGCGGGACTAGCGGGGGCTGGTCTGGGCACAGATACGCAGTATTTT.

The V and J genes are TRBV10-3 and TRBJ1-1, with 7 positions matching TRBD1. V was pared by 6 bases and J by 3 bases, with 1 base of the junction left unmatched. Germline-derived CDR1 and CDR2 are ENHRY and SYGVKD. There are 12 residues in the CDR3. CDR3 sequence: CAIRTGDTEAFF. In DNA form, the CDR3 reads TGTGCCATCAGAACAGGGGACACTGAAGCTTTCTTT.

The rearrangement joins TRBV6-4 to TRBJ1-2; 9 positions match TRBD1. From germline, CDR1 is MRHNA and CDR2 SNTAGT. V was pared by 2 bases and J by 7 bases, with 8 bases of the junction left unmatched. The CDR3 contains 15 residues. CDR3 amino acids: CASSDKNTGGPGYTF. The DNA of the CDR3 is TGTGCCAGCAGTGACAAAAACACAGGGGGCCCTGGCTACACCTTC.

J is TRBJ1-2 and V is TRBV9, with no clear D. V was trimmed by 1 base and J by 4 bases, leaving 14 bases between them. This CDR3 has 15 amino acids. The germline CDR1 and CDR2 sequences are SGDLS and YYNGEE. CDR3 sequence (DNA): TGTGCCAGCAGCGTACGCAGCTCCTTGCCCTATGGCTACACCTTC. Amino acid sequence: CASSVRSSLPYGYTF.

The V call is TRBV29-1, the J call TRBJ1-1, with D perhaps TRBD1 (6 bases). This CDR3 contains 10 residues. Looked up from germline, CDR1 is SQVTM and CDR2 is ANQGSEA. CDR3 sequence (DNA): TGCGGGGGGCAGGACACTGAAGCTTTCTTT. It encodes CGGQDTEAFF.

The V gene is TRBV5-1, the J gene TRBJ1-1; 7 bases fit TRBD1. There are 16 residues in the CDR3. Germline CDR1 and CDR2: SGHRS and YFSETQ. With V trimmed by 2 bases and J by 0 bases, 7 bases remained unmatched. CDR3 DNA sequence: TGCGCCAGCAGCTTATACACCGGGACAGTGAACACTGAAGCTTTCTTT. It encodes CASSLYTGTVNTEAFF. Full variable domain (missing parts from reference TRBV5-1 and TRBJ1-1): KAGVTQTPRYLIKTRGQQVTLSCSPISGHRSVSWYQQTPGQGLQFLFEYFSETQRNKGNFPGRFSGRQFSNSRSEMNVSTLELGDSALYLCASSLYTGTVNTEAFFGQGTRLTVV.

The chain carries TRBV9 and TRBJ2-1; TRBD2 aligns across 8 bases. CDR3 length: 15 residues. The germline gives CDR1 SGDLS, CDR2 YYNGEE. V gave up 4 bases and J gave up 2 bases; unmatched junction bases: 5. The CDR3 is CASSPRGVTYNEQFF. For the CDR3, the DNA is TGTGCCAGCAGCCCGCGGGGGGTTACCTACAATGAGCAGTTCTTC.

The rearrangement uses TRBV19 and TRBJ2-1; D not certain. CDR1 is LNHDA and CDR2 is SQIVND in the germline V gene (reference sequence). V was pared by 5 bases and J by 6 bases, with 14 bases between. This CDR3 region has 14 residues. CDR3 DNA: TGTGCCAGTAGTTTGTTCACCGCTACCAATGAGCAGTTCTTC. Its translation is CASSLFTATNEQFF.